This is a list of T cell receptor beta chains from one sample in a study of T cell repertoires in cytomegalovirus infection. One entry per CDR3 protein results from TCRdb running MiXCR on the reads. The data contain fewer than 900,000 distinct CDR3 sequences, about 29% of them seen just once; the ten biggest clones take up about 12%. These TCRs' antigens remain unknown. The sequencing used cultured CD8+ T cells from PBMCs, collected from culture after CMV antigen stimulation. The source of these receptors is a human donor in good health (CMV status not recorded). Some clones in this sample may be carry-over from other donors' samples. CDR3s include the opening cysteine and the closing phenylalanine or tryptophan. The order of the fields is D gene, clone size, CDR3 length, J gene, V gene, CDR3 DNA, CDR3 protein. The D gene is left open where the match is weak. The size field is filled for only some rows; it gives once, few, many or a size class.

NA	NA	18	TRBJ2-1	TRBV27	TGTGCCAGCAGTTTAACGGCCCGGGGTTTAGCTCCTCGCCGGGGTGAGTTCTTC	CASSLTARGLAPRRGEFF
TRBD2	many	19	TRBJ2-3	TRBV7-6	TGTGCCAGCAGCTTGCTGCTCAGGCGACTAGCAGCTAGCACAGATACGCAGTATTTT	CASSLLLRRLAASTDTQYF
TRBD1	many	16	TRBJ1-1	TRBV6-5	TGTGCCAGCATGTTATCGGGGCAGGGGGGTGGCACTGAAGCTTTCTTT	CASMLSGQGGGTEAFF
NA	NA	13	TRBJ2-2	TRBV12-3/TRBV12-4	TGTGCCAGCAGTGGGCCGAGGTCCGGGGAGCTGTTTTTT	CASSGPRSGELFF
NA	many	18	TRBJ1-1	TRBV6-6	TGTGCCAGCAGTTACTCGACTCTGGGCAGGGAAAGGAAAACTGAAGCTTTCTTT	CASSYSTLGRERKTEAFF
NA	NA	13	TRBJ2-7	TRBV7-7	TGTGCCAGCAGCTTAAGAGAGGACTACGAGCAGAACTTC	CASSLREDYEQNF
TRBD2	NA	17	TRBJ2-2	TRBV12-3/TRBV12-4	TGTGCCAGCAGTTTCCCTTCTAGCGGGGAGGTCACCGGGGAGCTGTTTTTT	CASSFPSSGEVTGELFF
TRBD1	many	22	TRBJ1-1	TRBV7-6	TGTGCCAGCAGCTTAGGTTATACTTCGGCGAGTACCGGGACAGGGGACTTACTGTGGGCTTTCTTT	CASSLGYTSASTGTGDLLWAFF
TRBD1	NA	11	TRBJ1-2	TRBV10-3	TGTGCCATCAAGGGACAGACTGGCTACACCTTC	CAIKGQTGYTF
NA	NA	16	TRBJ1-6	TRBV7-8	TGTGCCAGCAGCTTAGTTTCCACAGGGTTGAATTCACCCCTCCACTTT	CASSLVSTGLNSPLHF
TRBD2	NA	15	TRBJ2-5	TRBV2	TGTGCCAGCAGTGAATGGTTAGCGGGGGAAGAGACCCAGTACTTC	CASSEWLAGEETQYF
TRBD1	few	15	TRBJ1-1	TRBV7-6	TGTGCCAGCAGCCGACAGGGGACTAGTAGCACTGAAGCTTTCTTT	CASSRQGTSSTEAFF
TRBD2	few	15	TRBJ2-3	TRBV27	TGTGCCAGCAGTCTCACCGGGACTAGCAGAGATACGCAGTATTTT	CASSLTGTSRDTQYF
NA	NA	16	TRBJ2-1	TRBV27	TGTGCCAGCAGTTCACGACAGCTGAGCTCCTACAATGAGCAGTTCTTC	CASSSRQLSSYNEQFF
NA	few	14	TRBJ2-1	TRBV25-1	TGTGCCAGCACCCTAACAGGGGACGGAGGGTGGCAGTTCTTC	CASTLTGDGGWQFF
NA	NA	12	TRBJ1-1	TRBV7-4	TGTGCCAGCCGTGGGGCCAGTACTGAAGCTTTCTTT	CASRGASTEAFF
NA	few	14	TRBJ2-5	TRBV24-1	TGTGCCACCAGTGCCTTATCGAGCGGTGAGACCCAGTACTTC	CATSALSSGETQYF
TRBD1	NA	15	TRBJ1-4	TRBV4-1	TGCGCCAGCAGCCACCCTGGACAGGGACATGAAAAACTGTTTTTT	CASSHPGQGHEKLFF
NA	NA	11	TRBJ1-1	TRBV27	TGTGCCAGCTCTTGGGGGCTAGAAGCTTTCTTT	CASSWGLEAFF
TRBD1	NA	15	TRBJ1-6	TRBV7-9	TGTGCCAGCAGCGGGACAGGGGGGATAAATTCACCCCTCCACTTT	CASSGTGGINSPLHF
NA	NA	17	TRBJ2-2	TRBV7-4	TGTGCCAGCAGACCGGTCGAGAGGGGGAGGAACACCGGGGAGCTGTTTTTT	CASRPVERGRNTGELFF
TRBD1	few	16	TRBJ1-1	TRBV20-1	TGCAGTGCTAGAGACCCCAGGGGGGGCTATAACACTGAAGCTTTCTTT	CSARDPRGGYNTEAFF
NA	many	15	TRBJ1-5	TRBV7-6	TGTGCCAGCAGTCAGTACCCGGGCTCCAATCAGCCCCAGCATTTT	CASSQYPGSNQPQHF
TRBD2	NA	15	TRBJ2-7	TRBV7-6	TGTGCCAGCAGCGGTAGCGGGGGGGCGTTCAACGAGCAGTACTTC	CASSGSGGAFNEQYF
NA	few	14	TRBJ1-1	TRBV19	TGTGCCAGTAGTATTTCAGGGATGAACACTGAAGCTTTCTTT	CASSISGMNTEAFF
TRBD1	NA	15	TRBJ1-4	TRBV27	TGTGCCAGCAGTTTATCCGGGACAGGGAGAGGAAAACTGTTTTTT	CASSLSGTGRGKLFF
NA	few	15	TRBJ2-3	TRBV11-2	TGTGCCAGCAGCTTACGGCGGTCCAGCACAGATACGCAGTATTTT	CASSLRRSSTDTQYF
NA	NA	13	TRBJ1-1	TRBV29-1	TGCAGCGTTAGGCCGGGATTGAACACTGAAGCTTTCTTT	CSVRPGLNTEAFF
TRBD1	NA	15	TRBJ1-1	TRBV27	TGTGCCAGCAGACGACCGGGACAGATGAACACTGAAGCTTTCTTT	CASRRPGQMNTEAFF
TRBD2	NA	16	TRBJ2-3	TRBV7-8	TGTGCCAGCAGCTTATGGGCGGGGGGTAGCACAGATACGCAGTATTTT	CASSLWAGGSTDTQYF
NA	few	16	TRBJ2-5	TRBV19	TGTGCCAGTAGTACCCAAAAGGGACCAGGTTTGGAGACCCAGTACTTC	CASSTQKGPGLETQYF
NA	NA	18	TRBJ2-6	TRBV5-6	TGTGCCAGCAGCTTGGAAGGGACTCAGAGCTCTGGGGCCAACGTCCTGACTTTC	CASSLEGTQSSGANVLTF
TRBD1	NA	19	TRBJ2-2	TRBV15	TGTGCCACCAGCAGCCCGATTAACCGACAGGGCTCACGGGGCGGGGAGCTGTTTTTT	CATSSPINRQGSRGGELFF
NA	few	13	TRBJ2-3	TRBV5-4	TGTGCCAGCAGCCTGGGAGGCGAGGATACGCAGTATTTT	CASSLGGEDTQYF
NA	few	15	TRBJ2-2	TRBV5-4	TGTGCCAGCAGCTCTAACCCGGGACAACGCGGGGAGCTGTTTTTT	CASSSNPGQRGELFF
NA	NA	14	TRBJ2-5	TRBV7-9	TGTGCCAGCAGCTGGGGAGATAACCAAGAGACCCAGTACTTC	CASSWGDNQETQYF
NA	NA	11	TRBJ1-2	TRBV20-1	TGCAGTGCTAGCGGCCCACAGGGCTACACCTTC	CSASGPQGYTF
NA	few	15	TRBJ2-3	TRBV9	TGTGCCAGCAGCGTAGAAAGCATTAGCACAGATACGCAGTATTTT	CASSVESISTDTQYF
NA	NA	14	TRBJ2-5	TRBV27	TGTGCCAGCAGTGGAAAGACACCCGAGGGGACCCAGTACTTC	CASSGKTPEGTQYF
TRBD1	many	15	TRBJ1-2	TRBV7-3	TGTGCCAGCAGCCGTGGACAGGGGGCTTCCTATGGCTACACCTTC	CASSRGQGASYGYTF